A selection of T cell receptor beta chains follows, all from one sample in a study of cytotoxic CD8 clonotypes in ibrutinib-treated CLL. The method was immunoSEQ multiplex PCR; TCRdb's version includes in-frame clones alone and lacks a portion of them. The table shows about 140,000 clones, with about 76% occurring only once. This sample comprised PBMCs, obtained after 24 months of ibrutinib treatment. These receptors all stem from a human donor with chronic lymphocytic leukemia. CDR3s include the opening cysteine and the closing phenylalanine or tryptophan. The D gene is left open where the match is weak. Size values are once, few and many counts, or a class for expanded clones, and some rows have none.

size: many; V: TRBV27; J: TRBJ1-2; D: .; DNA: TGTGCCAGCAGTTTACGCTGGCAGCTAACTAACTATGGCTACACCTTC; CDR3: CASSLRWQLTNYGYTF
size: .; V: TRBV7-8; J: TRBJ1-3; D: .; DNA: TGTGCCAGCAGCTTAGCGGGTCCACCTTGGGGGGACACCATATATTTT; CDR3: CASSLAGPPWGDTIYF
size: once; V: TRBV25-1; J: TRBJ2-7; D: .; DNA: TGTGCCAGCACGCGGAGCTCCTACGAGCAGTACTTC; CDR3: CASTRSSYEQYF
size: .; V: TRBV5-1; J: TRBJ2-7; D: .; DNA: TGCGCCAGCAGCCGGAGCGGTTACGAGCAGTACTTC; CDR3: CASSRSGYEQYF
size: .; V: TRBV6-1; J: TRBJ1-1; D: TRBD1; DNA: TGTGCCAGCAGTGAAGCAGGGGCAGGGGGTACTGAAGCTTTCTTT; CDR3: CASSEAGAGGTEAFF
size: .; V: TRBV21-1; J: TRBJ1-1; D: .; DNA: TGTGCCAGCAGCAATCCGCAGGGACCCAATGAAGCTTTCTTT; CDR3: CASSNPQGPNEAFF
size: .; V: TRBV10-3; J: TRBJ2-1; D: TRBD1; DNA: TGTGCCATCCGATCCCGGGACAGGGCCAATGAGCAGTTCTTC; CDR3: CAIRSRDRANEQFF
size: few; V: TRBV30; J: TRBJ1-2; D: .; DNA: TGTGCCTGGAGTGCCAGCTATGGCTACACCTTC; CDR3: CAWSASYGYTF
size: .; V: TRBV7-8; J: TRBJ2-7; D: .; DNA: TGTGCCAGCAGTCTGATTAGGAGCGCGAGCTCCTACGAGCAGTACTTC; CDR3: CASSLIRSASSYEQYF
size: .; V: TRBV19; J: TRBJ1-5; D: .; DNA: TGTGCCAGTAGTGGGACTCAGCGGCAGCCCCAGCATTTT; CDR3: CASSGTQRQPQHF
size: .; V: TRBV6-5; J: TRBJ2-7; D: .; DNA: TGTGCCAGCAGTTACTCTCCCGGGAATCCCATCCACGAGCAGTACTTC; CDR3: CASSYSPGNPIHEQYF
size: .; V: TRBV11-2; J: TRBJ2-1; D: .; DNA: TGTGCCAGCAGCTTAGATGAGGTAGAGCGCTACAATGAGCAGTTCTTC; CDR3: CASSLDEVERYNEQFF
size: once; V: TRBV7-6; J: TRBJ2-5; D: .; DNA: TGTGCCAGCAGCCCCGGTTTCAGGGGCGCGTTGCCAAATGGAGAGACCCAGTACTTC; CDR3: CASSPGFRGALPNGETQYF
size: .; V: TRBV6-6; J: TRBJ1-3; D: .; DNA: TGTGCCAGCAGTTACTCTGGAAACACCATATATTTT; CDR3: CASSYSGNTIYF
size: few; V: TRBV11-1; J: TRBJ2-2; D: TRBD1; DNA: TGTGCCAGCAGCACACCGGGACAGGGGGCCGGGGAGCTGTTTTTT; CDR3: CASSTPGQGAGELFF
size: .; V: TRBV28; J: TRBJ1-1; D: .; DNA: TGTGCCAGCAGTTTATGGGGTGAAGCTTTCTTT; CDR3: CASSLWGEAFF
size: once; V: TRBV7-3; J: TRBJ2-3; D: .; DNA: TGTGCCAGCAGCTCCGGGCCACTCCGGGCGCAGTATTTT; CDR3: CASSSGPLRAQYF
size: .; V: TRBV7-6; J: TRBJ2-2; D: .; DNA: TGTGCCAGCAGCCCACGCGCGCACGGGGAGCTGTTTTTT; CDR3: CASSPRAHGELFF
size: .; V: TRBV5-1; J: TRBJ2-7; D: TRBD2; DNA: TGCGCCAGCAGCTTGACTAGCGGACCCTACGAGCAGTACTTC; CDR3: CASSLTSGPYEQYF
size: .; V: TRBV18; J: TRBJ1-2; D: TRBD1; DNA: TGTGCCAGCTCACCAGGGACAGGGAGTAACTATGGCTACACCTTC; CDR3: CASSPGTGSNYGYTF
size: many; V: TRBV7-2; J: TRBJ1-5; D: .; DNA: TGTGCCAGCAGCTGGGGGGGCTCGAACAATCAGCCCCAGCATTTT; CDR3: CASSWGGSNNQPQHF
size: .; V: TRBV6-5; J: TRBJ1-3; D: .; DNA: TGTGCCAGCAGTTACGGGGCTGGAAACACCATATATTTT; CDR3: CASSYGAGNTIYF
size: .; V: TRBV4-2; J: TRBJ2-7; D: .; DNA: TGTGCCAGCAGCCCCAGTCGGGGAACTGGGGCCTACGAGCAGTACTTC; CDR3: CASSPSRGTGAYEQYF